Presented here are 30 T cell receptor beta chains from one specimen sequenced in a study of cytotoxic CD8 clonotypes in ibrutinib-treated CLL. TCRdb's copy holds only in-frame clones and misses some; the assay was immunoSEQ multiplex PCR. The sample comprises about 140,000 clones, around 90% of which are singletons, and roughly 10% rests with the top ten. The material was PBMCs, obtained after 12 months of ibrutinib treatment. The receptors originated from a human donor with chronic lymphocytic leukemia.

This chain uses TRBV5-1 with TRBJ2-4; 15 bases line up with TRBD2. V shed 6 bases and J 8 bases; nucleotides not matched to a gene: 12. Germline V CDR1 and CDR2: SGHRS, YFSETQ. The CDR3 consists of 17 residues. DNA of the CDR3: TGCGCCAGCACTCAAGGACTAGCGGGAGGGCGCAGGGACATTCAGTACTTC. This sequence encodes CASTQGLAGGRRDIQYF. The variable domain in full, with the rest retrieved from reference TRBV5-1 and TRBJ2-4, is KAGVTQTPRYLIKTRGQQVTLSCSPISGHRSVSWYQQTPGQGLQFLFEYFSETQRNKGNFPGRFSGRQFSNSRSEMNVSTLELGDSALYLCASTQGLAGGRRDIQYFGAGTRLSVL.

The rearrangement joins TRBV5-1 to TRBJ2-3, with 10 bases fitting TRBD2. The V gene end was trimmed by 0 bases and the J gene end by 4 bases; junction bases not matched to a gene: 5. The CDR3 loop spans 16 amino acids. Germline V gene sequence: CDR1 SGHRS, CDR2 YFSETQ. Here the CDR3 reads CASSLEASGSPDTQYF. DNA of the CDR3: TGCGCCAGCAGCTTGGAAGCTAGCGGGAGCCCAGATACGCAGTATTTT.

V and J are TRBV10-3 and TRBJ2-7; TRBD1 might be the D (6 bases). CDR3 size: 15 residues. Germline V gene data show CDR1 as ENHRY and CDR2 as SYGVKD. V shed 9 bases and J shed 0 bases, with 18 bases lying between them. The CDR3 nucleotides read TGTGCCATGCGTCCACAGGGCGACCGCTCCTACGAGCAGTACTTC. Protein: CAMRPQGDRSYEQYF.

This clone was seen only a few times. The rearrangement uses TRBV7-3 and TRBJ1-1; unclear D gene. Deletions cut 2 bases from V and 1 base from J, with 5 bases between. The CDR3 has 13 amino acids. CDR1 is SGHTA, CDR2 FQGTGA, per germline. CDR3 sequence (DNA): TGTGCCAGCAGCTTACGGGGGAACACTGAAGCTTTCTTT. Its protein product is CASSLRGNTEAFF.

The chain carries TRBV6-6 and TRBJ1-5, with TRBD1 as a possible D gene (5 bases). This CDR3 spans 15 amino acids. Germline V CDR1 and CDR2: MNHNY, SVGAGI (reference sequence). Trimming left V 7 bases short and J 10 bases short, with 23 bases between. Here the CDR3 DNA reads TGTGCCAGCAACTTCCACCGGGGGAAGGGAAGCCCCCAGCATTTT. As protein: CASNFHRGKGSPQHF.

V and J are TRBV28 and TRBJ1-3; 10 bases align to TRBD1. The CDR3 is made up of 17 amino acids. With 5 bases clipped from V and 4 bases from J, the junction kept 11 bases outside the gene matches. Germline values: CDR1 MDHEN, CDR2 SYDVKM. CDR3 sequence: CASSHRDRGAGGNTIYF. DNA for the CDR3: TGTGCCAGCAGTCACCGGGACAGGGGAGCGGGCGGAAACACCATATATTTT.

This chain uses TRBV6-5 with TRBJ2-7, with D hard to call. The V end was cut by 6 bases, the J end by 0 bases, with 15 bases between. Germline CDR1 is MNHEY and CDR2 is SVGAGI. The CDR3 is 15 residues long. This CDR3 is CASSPGPSYSYEQYF. The DNA for the CDR3 is TGTGCCAGCAGCCCCGGACCCTCCTACTCCTACGAGCAGTACTTC.

This clone was seen more than once but under ten times. This rearrangement joins TRBV28 to TRBJ2-1, with a possible D match to TRBD2 (5 bases). The germline V and J ends were trimmed by 2 bases and 9 bases, with 14 bases remaining between them. Germline CDR1 and CDR2: MDHEN and SYDVKM. The CDR3 extends over 14 amino acids. The CDR3 protein is CASSLNTVEGEQFF. As DNA, the CDR3 is TGTGCCAGCAGTTTAAATACTGTCGAGGGTGAGCAGTTCTTC.

The genes are TRBV7-9 and TRBJ2-1; 11 bases line up with TRBD1. The V gene's germline CDR1 is SEHNR and CDR2 FQNEAQ (reference sequence). The CDR3 is made up of 15 amino acids. Losses at the gene ends were 5 bases for V and 7 bases for J; bases not matched to a gene: 7. The CDR3 coding sequence is TGTGCCAGCAGCCCCCGGGACAGGGGGAGTAATGAGCAGTTCTTC. Translation: CASSPRDRGSNEQFF. The complete variable domain, with remaining parts taken from reference TRBV7-9 and TRBJ2-1, reads DTGVSQNPRHKITKRGQNVTFRCDPISEHNRLYWYRQTLGQGPEFLTYFQNEAQLEKSRLLSDRFSAERPKGSFSTLEIQRTEQGDSAMYLCASSPRDRGSNEQFFGPGTRLTVL.

The chain employs TRBV27 and TRBJ1-5; D remains unclear. CDR1 MNHEY and CDR2 SMNVEV come from the germline V gene (reference sequence). The V end lost 6 bases, the J end lost 4 bases, and 13 bases lay between the germline ends. The CDR3 loop spans 14 amino acids. The CDR3 coding sequence is TGTGCCAGCAGAAGCGCGGGAGGTAATCAGCCCCAGCATTTT. Its protein is CASRSAGGNQPQHF.

The chain carries TRBV2 and TRBJ2-7; TRBD2 matches 11 bases. The CDR3 length is 16 residues. After removal of 7 bases from V and 4 bases from J, the junction contained 12 bases not matched to a gene. The germline gives CDR1 SNHLY, CDR2 FYNNEI. This chain's CDR3 is CASTAPGLAVLYEQYF. Here the CDR3 DNA reads TGTGCCAGCACCGCCCCGGGACTAGCGGTTCTTTACGAGCAGTACTTC.

The V and J genes are TRBV9 and TRBJ1-5, with TRBD1 as a possible D gene (5 bases). The CDR3 is made up of 15 amino acids. V was clipped by 4 bases and J by 6 bases, with 17 bases between them. The germline V gene has CDR1 SGDLS and CDR2 YYNGEE. CDR3 DNA sequence: TGTGCCAGCAGCCTTACAGGAACGTGGGGTCAGCCCCAGCATTTT. Its translation: CASSLTGTWGQPQHF. Variable domain in full (rest from reference TRBV9 and TRBJ1-5): DSGVTQTPKHLITATGQRVTLRCSPRSGDLSVYWYQQSLDQGLQFLIQYYNGEERAKGNILERFSAQQFPDLHSELNLSSLELGDSALYFCASSLTGTWGQPQHFGDGTRLSIL.

The chain recombines TRBV30 with TRBJ2-1; 11 nucleotides line up with TRBD2. V was pared by 5 bases and J by 6 bases, with 9 bases of the junction left unmatched. In germline, CDR1 is GTSNPN, CDR2 SVGIG (reference sequence). The CDR3 covers 15 residues. The CDR3 reads CAWEPGLAAFNEQFF. CDR3 DNA: TGTGCCTGGGAACCGGGACTAGCGGCCTTCAATGAGCAGTTCTTC.

The chain combines TRBV30 with TRBJ1-1; D unresolved. CDR1 and CDR2 from the germline V gene are GTSNPN and SVGIG (reference sequence). The ends were cut back, 2 bases at V and 0 bases at J, with 10 bases in the middle. The CDR3 spans 14 residues. The CDR3 DNA reads as TGTGCCTGGAGTCCCGGGATTATGAACACTGAAGCTTTCTTT. It specifies CAWSPGIMNTEAFF.

This clone was recorded only once. V gene TRBV18 combines with J gene TRBJ1-2, with 7 bases fitting TRBD1. Germline V CDR1 and CDR2: KGHSH, LQKENI. The CDR3 is 14 residues long. J lost 1 base, V lost 4 bases, and 3 bases had no gene match. The CDR3 loop reads CASSLDRDNYGYTF. The CDR3 DNA is TGTGCCAGCTCACTAGACAGGGATAACTATGGCTACACCTTC.

The rearrangement joins TRBV6-6 to TRBJ1-2, with 9 positions matching TRBD1. The J segment lost 8 bases and the V segment lost 5 bases, leaving 12 bases of the junction unmatched. Germline V gives CDR1 MNHNY, CDR2 SVGAGI (reference sequence). The CDR3 is 15 residues long. The CDR3 nucleotides read TGTGCCAGCAGTCTAGGCACGGGACAGGGAAACGGCTACACCTTC. Protein sequence: CASSLGTGQGNGYTF.

The chain employs TRBV7-9 and TRBJ2-1; D unresolved. This CDR3 region has 13 residues. Germline CDR1 is SEHNR and CDR2 is FQNEAQ (reference sequence). V was clipped by 2 bases and J by 5 bases, with 7 bases between them. CDR3 coding DNA: TGTGCCAGCAGCTTAATCCGCGACAATGAGCAGTTCTTC. Translating it yields CASSLIRDNEQFF.

V is TRBV27 and J is TRBJ2-7; D may be TRBD1 (5 bases). V dropped 5 bases and J dropped 0 bases, with 8 bases sitting between them. This CDR3 spans 13 amino acids. CDR1 and CDR2 from the germline V gene are MNHEY and SMNVEV (reference sequence). CDR3: CASSTTASYEQYF. CDR3 nucleotides: TGTGCCAGCAGTACGACAGCCTCCTACGAGCAGTACTTC.

This sequence joins TRBV9 and TRBJ2-3; D not resolved. Germline-derived CDR1 and CDR2 are SGDLS and YYNGEE. The CDR3 is 15 residues long. The V gene lost 4 bases and the J gene lost 3 bases, with 15 bases spanning the gap. The CDR3 reads CASSFRPVGTDTQYF. The CDR3 DNA reads as TGTGCCAGCAGCTTCCGACCAGTGGGTACAGATACGCAGTATTTT. Together with reference TRBV9 and TRBJ2-3, the CDR3 gives the full variable domain: DSGVTQTPKHLITATGQRVTLRCSPRSGDLSVYWYQQSLDQGLQFLIQYYNGEERAKGNILERFSAQQFPDLHSELNLSSLELGDSALYFCASSFRPVGTDTQYFGPGTRLTVL.

This chain connects TRBV6-1 to TRBJ1-2, with D unresolved. Trimming pared 10 bases from V and 10 bases from J, leaving 22 bases between. CDR1 is MNHNS and CDR2 is SASEGT in the germline V gene. The CDR3 is 13 amino acids. The CDR3 reads CAIATDGGYFYTF. CDR3 DNA: TGTGCCATCGCGACCGACGGAGGGTATTTCTACACCTTC.

This chain connects TRBV11-3 to TRBJ2-1; 9 bases match TRBD1. This CDR3 spans 13 amino acids. Germline-derived CDR1 and CDR2 are SGHNT and YENEEA. J lost 10 bases, V lost 5 bases, and 6 bases had no gene match. The CDR3 reads CASSIQGALEQFF. The CDR3 DNA follows: TGTGCCAGCAGCATACAGGGGGCCTTAGAGCAGTTCTTC. Full variable domain (missing parts from reference TRBV11-3 and TRBJ2-1): EAGVVQSPRYKIIEKKQPVAFWCNPISGHNTLYWYLQNLGQGPELLIRYENEEAVDDSQLPKDRFSAERLKGVDSTLKIQPAELGDSAVYLCASSIQGALEQFFGPGTRLTVL.

V usage is TRBV7-6 and J usage is TRBJ2-1, with 8 bases matching TRBD1. V trimming: 5 bases; J trimming: 0 bases; junction bases outside the gene matches: 3. Per the germline V gene, CDR1 is SGHVS and CDR2 is FNYEAQ. The CDR3 consists of 15 residues. In DNA form, the CDR3 reads TGTGCCAGCAGCGACACAGGGGGCTCCTACAATGAGCAGTTCTTC. This translates into CASSDTGGSYNEQFF.

J is TRBJ1-1 and V is TRBV5-4; no clear D. CDR1 SGHNT and CDR2 YYREEE come from the germline V gene (reference sequence). V was clipped by 0 bases and J by 2 bases, with 14 bases between them. The CDR3 loop spans 16 amino acids. This chain's CDR3 is CASSLGLAGGNTEAFF. The DNA for the CDR3 is TGTGCCAGCAGCTTGGGCCTCGCAGGAGGTAACACTGAAGCTTTCTTT.

The chain employs TRBV4-2 and TRBJ2-1; a possible D gene is TRBD2 (5 bases). The CDR3 has 17 residues. The germline V gene encodes CDR1 LGHNA and CDR2 YNFKEQ. Deletions cut 0 bases from V and 6 bases from J, with 18 bases between. CDR3 DNA sequence: TGTGCCAGCAGCCAAGACCTACTAACGGGATTGGGCAATGAGCAGTTCTTC. Translating gives CASSQDLLTGLGNEQFF.

The chain links TRBV19 to TRBJ1-5; tentative D call: TRBD1 (5 bases). CDR3 length: 15 amino acids. The V gene's germline CDR1 is LNHDA and CDR2 SQIVND (reference sequence). V was trimmed by 10 bases and J by 0 bases, leaving 16 bases between them. CDR3 nucleotide sequence: TGTGCCACCCGAGGGTACAGGCTTAGCAATCAGCCCCAGCATTTT. The encoded protein is CATRGYRLSNQPQHF.

In its sample, this clone was seen a few times. The gene calls are TRBV7-8 and TRBJ2-7; D gene uncertain. V dropped 0 bases and J dropped 4 bases, with 13 bases sitting between them. Germline CDR1 and CDR2: SGHVS and FQNEAQ. The CDR3 loop spans 15 amino acids. The CDR3 region is CASSLALVRWYEQYF. The DNA for the CDR3 is TGTGCCAGCAGCTTAGCGCTGGTTCGCTGGTACGAGCAGTACTTC.

This clone was seen a single time. This chain links TRBV7-2 with TRBJ1-4; D gene ambiguous. Trimming left V 5 bases short and J 6 bases short, with 16 bases between. Germline V CDR1 and CDR2: SGHTA, FQGNSA. This CDR3 comprises 15 residues. CDR3 protein: CASSQLDRAYEKLFF. In DNA, the CDR3 is TGTGCCAGCAGCCAATTGGACCGGGCTTATGAAAAACTGTTTTTT.

This clone occurred once. This chain joins TRBV18 and TRBJ1-1, with TRBD1 as a possible D gene (5 bases). The CDR3 length is 13 residues. From germline, CDR1 is KGHSH and CDR2 LQKENI. V was pared by 2 bases and J by 6 bases, with 10 bases between. The CDR3 is CASSPGGVSEAFF. CDR3 nucleotide sequence: TGTGCCAGCTCACCAGGGGGGGTGTCTGAAGCTTTCTTT.

This chain uses TRBV28 with TRBJ1-4; D not certain. The length of the CDR3 is 13 residues. Germline assignment: CDR1 MDHEN and CDR2 SYDVKM. The V gene lost 9 bases and the J gene lost 7 bases, with 15 bases spanning the gap. CDR3 sequence (DNA): TGTGCCAGTGGGTCCCCCAAGGGTGAAAAACTGTTTTTT. This translates into CASGSPKGEKLFF. The variable domain in full, completed from reference TRBV28 and TRBJ1-4, reads DVKVTQSSRYLVKRTGEKVFLECVQDMDHENMFWYRQDPGLGLRLIYFSYDVKMKEKGDIPEGYSVSREKKERFSLILESASTNQTSMYLCASGSPKGEKLFFGSGTQLSVL.

The chain recombines TRBV18 with TRBJ2-1; 8 bases agree with TRBD1. The germline V gene encodes CDR1 KGHSH and CDR2 LQKENI. This CDR3 contains 15 residues. V was pared by 6 bases and J by 7 bases, with 11 bases of the junction left unmatched. In DNA, the CDR3 is TGTGCCAGCTCGCCCAACAGGGGGGCCCTTAATGAGCAGTTCTTC. Translated, it gives CASSPNRGALNEQFF.